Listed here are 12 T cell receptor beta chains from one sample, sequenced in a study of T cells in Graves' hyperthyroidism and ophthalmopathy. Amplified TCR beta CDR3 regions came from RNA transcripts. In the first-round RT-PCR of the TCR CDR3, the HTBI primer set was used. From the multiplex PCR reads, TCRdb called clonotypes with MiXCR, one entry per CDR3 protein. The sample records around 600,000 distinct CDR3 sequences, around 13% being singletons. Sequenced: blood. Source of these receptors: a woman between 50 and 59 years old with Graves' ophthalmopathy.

CDR3 residues: CATPNRDYEQYF. The CDR3 region has the DNA TGTGCCACCCCTAACCGGGACTACGAGCAGTACTTC. The chain couples TRBV6-2 or TRBV6-3 to TRBJ2-7; D possibly corresponds to TRBD2 (5 bases). Germline V gives CDR1 MNHEY, CDR2 SVGEGT. This CDR3 region has 12 residues. Trimming cost V 10 bases and J 3 bases, with 13 bases left between them.

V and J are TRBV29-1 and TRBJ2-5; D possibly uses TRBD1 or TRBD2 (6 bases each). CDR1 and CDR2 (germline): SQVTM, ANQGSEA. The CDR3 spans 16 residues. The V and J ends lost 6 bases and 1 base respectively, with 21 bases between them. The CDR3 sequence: CSVGREGGATQETQYF. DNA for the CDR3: TGCAGCGTCGGGCGTGAGGGGGGAGCTACCCAAGAGACCCAGTACTTC.

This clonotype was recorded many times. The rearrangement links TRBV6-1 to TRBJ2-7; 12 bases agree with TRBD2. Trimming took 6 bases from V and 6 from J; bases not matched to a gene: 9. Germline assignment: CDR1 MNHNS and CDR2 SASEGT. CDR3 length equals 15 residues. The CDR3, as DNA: TGTGCCAGCAGACCCCGACTAGCGGGAGAAGGCGAGCAGTACTTC. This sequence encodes CASRPRLAGEGEQYF.

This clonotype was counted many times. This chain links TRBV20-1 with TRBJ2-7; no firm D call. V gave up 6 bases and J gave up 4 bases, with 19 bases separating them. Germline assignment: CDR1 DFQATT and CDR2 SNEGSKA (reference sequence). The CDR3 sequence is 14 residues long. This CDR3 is CSALRGTLSYEQYF. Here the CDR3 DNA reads TGCAGTGCACTCCGCGGTACTCTAAGTTACGAGCAGTACTTC.

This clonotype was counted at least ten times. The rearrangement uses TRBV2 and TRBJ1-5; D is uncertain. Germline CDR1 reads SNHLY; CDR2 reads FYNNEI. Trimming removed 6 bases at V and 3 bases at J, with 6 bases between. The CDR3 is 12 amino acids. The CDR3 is CASRRDNQPQHF. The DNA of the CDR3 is TGTGCCAGCAGAAGAGACAATCAGCCCCAGCATTTT.

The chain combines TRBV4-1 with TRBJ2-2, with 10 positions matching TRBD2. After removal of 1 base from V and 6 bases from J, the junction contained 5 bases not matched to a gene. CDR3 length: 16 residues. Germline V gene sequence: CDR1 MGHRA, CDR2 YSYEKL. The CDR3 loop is CASSQVRTSGAGELFF. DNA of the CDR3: TGCGCCAGCAGCCAAGTTAGGACTAGCGGCGCCGGGGAGCTGTTTTTT.

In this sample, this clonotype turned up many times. The CDR3 DNA follows: TGTGCCAGCAGCTGGGACAGCTGGGCAGATACGCAGTATTTT. This gives the protein CASSWDSWADTQYF. The chain is built from TRBV5-6 and TRBJ2-3; TRBD1 matches at 7 bases. Looked up from germline, CDR1 is SGHDT and CDR2 is YYEEEE. After removal of 3 bases from V and 4 bases from J, the junction contained 5 bases not matched to a gene. The CDR3 runs 14 residues. The variable domain in full, with the rest retrieved from reference TRBV5-6 and TRBJ2-3, is DAGVTQSPTHLIKTRGQQVTLRCSPKSGHDTVSWYQQALGQGPQFIFQYYEEEERQRGNFPDRFSGHQFPNYSSELNVNALLLGDSALYLCASSWDSWADTQYFGPGTRLTVL.

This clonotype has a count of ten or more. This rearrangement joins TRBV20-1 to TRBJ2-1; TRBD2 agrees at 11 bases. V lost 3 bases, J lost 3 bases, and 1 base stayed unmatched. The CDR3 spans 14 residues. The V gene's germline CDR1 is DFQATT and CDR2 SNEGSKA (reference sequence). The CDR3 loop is CSARTSGDYNEQFF. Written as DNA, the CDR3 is TGCAGTGCTAGGACTAGCGGGGACTACAATGAGCAGTTCTTC.

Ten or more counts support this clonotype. CDR3 in amino acids: CASRPSGSGADTQYF. Here the CDR3 DNA reads TGTGCCAGCAGACCTAGTGGTAGCGGGGCAGATACGCAGTATTTT. The chain uses TRBV12-3 or TRBV12-4 and TRBJ2-3; 8 bases fit TRBD2. The CDR3 has 15 residues. V shed 6 bases, J shed 4 bases, and the junction held 9 bases outside the gene matches.

This chain's CDR3 is CASTHRQGAYNEQFF. The CDR3 DNA sequence: TGTGCCAGCACTCACCGACAGGGGGCCTACAATGAGCAGTTCTTC. The chain joins TRBV12-3 or TRBV12-4 to TRBJ2-1; TRBD1 matches 9 bases. Trimming at V came to 7 bases and at J to 2 bases, leaving 6 bases not matched to a gene. This CDR3 spans 15 amino acids.

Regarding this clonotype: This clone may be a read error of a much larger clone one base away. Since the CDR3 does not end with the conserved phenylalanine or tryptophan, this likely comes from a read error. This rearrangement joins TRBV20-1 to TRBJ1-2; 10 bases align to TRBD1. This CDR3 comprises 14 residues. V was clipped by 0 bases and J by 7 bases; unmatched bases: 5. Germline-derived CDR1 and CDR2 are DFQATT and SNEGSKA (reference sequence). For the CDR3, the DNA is TGCAGTGCTAGAGATATAGGGACAGGGGCTGGCTACACCCTC. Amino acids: CSARDIGTGAGYTL.

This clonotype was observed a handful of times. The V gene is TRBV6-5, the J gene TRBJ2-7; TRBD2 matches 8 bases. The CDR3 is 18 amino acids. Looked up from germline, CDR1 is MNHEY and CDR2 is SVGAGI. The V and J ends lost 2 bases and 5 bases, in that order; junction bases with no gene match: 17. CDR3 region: CASSYDHRLAGLNNEQYF. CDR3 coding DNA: TGTGCCAGCAGTTACGATCATCGGCTAGCGGGCCTCAACAACGAGCAGTACTTC.